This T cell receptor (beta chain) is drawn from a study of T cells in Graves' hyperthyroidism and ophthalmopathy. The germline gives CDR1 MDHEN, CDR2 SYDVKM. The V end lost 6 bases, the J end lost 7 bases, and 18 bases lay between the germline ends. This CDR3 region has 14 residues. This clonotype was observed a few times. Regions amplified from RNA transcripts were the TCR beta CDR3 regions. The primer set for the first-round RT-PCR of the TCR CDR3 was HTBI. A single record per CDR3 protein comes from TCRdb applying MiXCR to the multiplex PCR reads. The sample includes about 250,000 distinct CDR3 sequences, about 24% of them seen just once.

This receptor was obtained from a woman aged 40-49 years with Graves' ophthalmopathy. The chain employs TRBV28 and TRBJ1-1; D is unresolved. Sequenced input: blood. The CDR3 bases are TGTGCCAGCAGCCCTTCCTCTGCTGAGGGTGAAGCTTTCTTT. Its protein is CASSPSSAEGEAFF.